This T cell receptor (beta chain) was recorded in a study of T cells after posttransplantation cyclophosphamide. Study-level points and caveats: Donor-recipient repertoire similarity was low at 1-2 months, rising over year one. TRB clonality was highly associated with recipient CMV seropositivity and reactivation.

Assay used: immunoSEQ multiplex PCR; TCRdb lists only in-frame clones, some missing. The table shows roughly 30,000 clones, with roughly 90% occurring only once. The naive gate required viable CD3+CD4+ or CD3+CD8+ cells with CCR7+CD45RA+CD45RO-CD95-CD27+CD28+ phenotype. This related bone marrow graft donor gave peripheral blood on the day of marrow donation. This clone was seen only once. Its antigen is as yet unknown. Germline V CDR1 and CDR2: SGHRS, YFSETQ. J gave up 1 base and V 0 bases, and 13 bases lay outside the gene matches. This CDR3 region has 20 residues. The TCR sequence derives from a man in his thirties or forties in good health and a related stem cell transplant donor. Sequencing used naive CD4+ T cells sorted from blood. The chain carries TRBV5-1 and TRBJ2-6; 7 bases align to TRBD1. The CDR3, as DNA: TGCGCCAGCAGCTTGGGACCGAGGGGGACAGCTAGTTCTGGGGCCAACGTCCTGACTTTC. It encodes CASSLGPRGTASSGANVLTF.